The 2 T cell receptor beta chains given below trace back to one sample, sequenced in a study of early T cells in non-severe SARS-CoV-2 infection. TCRdb used MiXCR to reprocess the 5' RACE reads, holding one entry per CDR3 protein. Found here are more than 85,000 distinct CDR3 sequences, 10% to 15% of them singletons; the top ten hold about 5.7%. The sample comprised whole blood. All receptors derive from an adult who was a healthcare worker with PCR-confirmed SARS-CoV-2 infection or an uninfected control (not recorded which).

This clonotype has only a few counts. The chain employs TRBV2 and TRBJ1-1; D ambiguous. Trimming cost V 7 bases and J 0 bases, with 12 bases left between them. The germline V gene encodes CDR1 SNHLY and CDR2 FYNNEI. CDR3 size: 14 residues. This CDR3 reads CASTRPQMNTEAFF. DNA for the CDR3: TGTGCCAGCACGCGGCCGCAGATGAACACTGAAGCTTTCTTT.

This clonotype was detected many times. This rearrangement joins TRBV2 to TRBJ2-4, with D unresolved. The CDR3 consists of 12 residues. Per the germline V gene, CDR1 is SNHLY and CDR2 is FYNNEI. V dropped 7 bases and J dropped 9 bases, with 13 bases sitting between them. This chain's CDR3 is CASKVEVGIQYF. DNA for the CDR3: TGTGCCAGCAAAGTCGAAGTCGGCATTCAGTACTTC. The variable domain in full, with the rest retrieved from reference TRBV2 and TRBJ2-4, is EPEVTQTPSHQVTQMGQEVILRCVPISNHLYFYWYRQILGQKVEFLVSFYNNEISEKSEIFDDQFSVERPDGSNFTLKIRSTKLEDSAMYFCASKVEVGIQYFGAGTRLSVL.